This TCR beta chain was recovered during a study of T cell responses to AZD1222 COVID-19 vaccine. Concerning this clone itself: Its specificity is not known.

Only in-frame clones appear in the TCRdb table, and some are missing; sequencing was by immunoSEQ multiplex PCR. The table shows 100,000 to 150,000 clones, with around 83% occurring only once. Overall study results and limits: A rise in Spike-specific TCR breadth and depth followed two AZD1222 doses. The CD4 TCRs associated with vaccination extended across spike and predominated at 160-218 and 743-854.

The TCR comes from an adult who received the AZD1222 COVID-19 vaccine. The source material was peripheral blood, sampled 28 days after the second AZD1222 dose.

The CDR3 DNA reads as TGTGCCACCCGTCGGGACGGGGTCCCGGGAAACTATGGCTACACCTTC. This sequence encodes CATRRDGVPGNYGYTF. This sequence joins TRBV27 and TRBJ1-2, with D maybe TRBD1 (5 bases). With 10 bases removed from V and 2 bases from J, the gap between germline ends came to 23 bases. There are 16 residues in the CDR3. Germline assignment: CDR1 MNHEY and CDR2 SMNVEV (reference sequence).